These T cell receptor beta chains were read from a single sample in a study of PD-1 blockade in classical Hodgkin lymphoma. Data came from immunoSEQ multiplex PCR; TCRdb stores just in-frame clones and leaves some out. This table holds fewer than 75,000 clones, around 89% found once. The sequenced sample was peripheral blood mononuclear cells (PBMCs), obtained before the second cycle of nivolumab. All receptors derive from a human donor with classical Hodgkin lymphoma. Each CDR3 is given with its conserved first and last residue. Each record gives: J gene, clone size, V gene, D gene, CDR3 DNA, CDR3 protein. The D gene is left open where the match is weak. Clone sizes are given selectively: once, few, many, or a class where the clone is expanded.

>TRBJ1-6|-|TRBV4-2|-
TGTGCCAGCAGCCAAGAGCCCCGGGACACCTATAATTCACCCCTCCACTTT
CASSQEPRDTYNSPLHF
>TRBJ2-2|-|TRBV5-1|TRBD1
TGCGCCAGCAGGTTAATGACAGGGGCGTCGGCCACCGGGGAGCTGTTTTTT
CASRLMTGASATGELFF
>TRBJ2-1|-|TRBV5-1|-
TGCGCCAGCAGCCCAGGACAATCCTACAATGAGCAGTTCTTC
CASSPGQSYNEQFF
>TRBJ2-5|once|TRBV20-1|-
TGCAGTGCAGCACCTCGAGAGACCCAGTACTTC
CSAAPRETQYF
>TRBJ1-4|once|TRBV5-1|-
TGCGCCAGCAGCTTGGGAGGGGACCCTAATGAAAAACTGTTTTTT
CASSLGGDPNEKLFF
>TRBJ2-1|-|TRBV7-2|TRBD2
TGTGCCAGCAGCGGACTAGCGGGGTACAATGAGCAGTTCTTC
CASSGLAGYNEQFF
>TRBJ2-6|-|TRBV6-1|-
TGTGCCAGCAGTGGCTATTGGGGATTGGGCTCTGGGGCCAACGTCCTGACTTTC
CASSGYWGLGSGANVLTF
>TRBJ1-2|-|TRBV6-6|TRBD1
TGTGCCAGCAGTTCCTCCGGGACAGGGTACTATGGCTACACCTTC
CASSSSGTGYYGYTF
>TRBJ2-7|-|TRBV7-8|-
TGTGCCAGCAGCCTAGAGGGACGCTCCTACGAGCAGTACTTC
CASSLEGRSYEQYF
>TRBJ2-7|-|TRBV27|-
TGTGCCAGCAGTTTTGTGGGTGCCCAATTCTCTCACGAGCAGTACTTC
CASSFVGAQFSHEQYF
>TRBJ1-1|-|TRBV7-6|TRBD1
TGTGCCAGCAGCTACGGGACAGGGGTCTTTAGTGAAGCTTTCTTT
CASSYGTGVFSEAFF
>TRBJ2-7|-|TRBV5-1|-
TGCGCCAGCAGTGCCACAGGGAACCTCTACGAGCAGTACTTC
CASSATGNLYEQYF
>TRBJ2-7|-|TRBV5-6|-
TGTGCCAGCAGCTTGTGGGGGGCGCGCGAGCAGTACTTC
CASSLWGAREQYF
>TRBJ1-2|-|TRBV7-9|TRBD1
TGTGCCAGCAGCTTACTAGCAGGGGGCAGCTATGGCTACACCTTC
CASSLLAGGSYGYTF
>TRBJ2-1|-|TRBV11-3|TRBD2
TGTGCCAGCAGCTTAACTTCACTAGCGGGGGGGATTTACAATGAGCAGTTCTTC
CASSLTSLAGGIYNEQFF
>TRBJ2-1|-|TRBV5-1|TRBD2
TGCGCCAGCAGCCCTGCGGGACTAGCGGGGGCCCCGTCCTACAATGAGCAGTTCTTC
CASSPAGLAGAPSYNEQFF
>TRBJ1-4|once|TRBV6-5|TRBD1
TGTGCCAGCAGTTACTCGACAGGGACAGGGGGGGAAAAACTGTTTTTT
CASSYSTGTGGEKLFF
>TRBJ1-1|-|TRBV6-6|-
TGTGCCAGCCTGGGGGTCACTGAAGCTTTCTTT
CASLGVTEAFF
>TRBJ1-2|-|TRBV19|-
TGTGCCAGTGGTAGGGATGGCTACACCTTC
CASGRDGYTF
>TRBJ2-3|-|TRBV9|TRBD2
TGTGCCAGCAGCGTTACCGGGACTAGCGGGGGTCGTACGCAGTATTTT
CASSVTGTSGGRTQYF
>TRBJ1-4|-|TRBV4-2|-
TGTGCCAGCAGCTCCATTCGAGCAGGGTCTAATGAAAAACTGTTTTTT
CASSSIRAGSNEKLFF
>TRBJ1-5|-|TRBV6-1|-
TGTGCCAGCACGGGACATGGCGTTCAGCCCCAGCATTTT
CASTGHGVQPQHF
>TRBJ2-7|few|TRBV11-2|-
TGTGCCAGCAGCTCGCTTAAGCGGGCCTCCTACGAGCAGTACTTC
CASSSLKRASYEQYF
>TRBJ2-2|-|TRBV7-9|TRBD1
TGTGCCAGCAGACAACAGGGGGCGACGGGGGAGCTGTTTTTT
CASRQQGATGELFF
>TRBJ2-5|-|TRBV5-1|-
TGCGCCAGCAGCTTGTCGGGGGGCGGGGAAGAGACCCAGTACTTC
CASSLSGGGEETQYF
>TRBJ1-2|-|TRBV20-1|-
TGCAGTGCTAGAGTCGGGTATGGCTACACCTTC
CSARVGYGYTF
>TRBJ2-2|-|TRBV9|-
TGTGCCAGCAGCCGTCAGACCCCCACCGGGGAGCTGTTTTTT
CASSRQTPTGELFF
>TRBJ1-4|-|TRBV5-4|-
TGTGCCAGCAGCCTGACAGGAAGGAAAGAAAAACTGTTTTTT
CASSLTGRKEKLFF
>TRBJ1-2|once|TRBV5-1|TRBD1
TGCGCCAGCAGCATCAGGACAGGGGCGGTAGGCTACACCTTC
CASSIRTGAVGYTF
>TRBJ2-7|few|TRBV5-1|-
TGCGCCAGCAGCCCTGGTGGGGGCGGCTACGAGCAGTACTTC
CASSPGGGGYEQYF
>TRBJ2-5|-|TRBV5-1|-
TGCGCCAGCAGCCGCGTAGAGACCCAGTACTTC
CASSRVETQYF
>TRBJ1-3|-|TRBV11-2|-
TGTGCCAGCAGCTTAGCACCGGACGGACAGAACTCTGGAAACACCATATATTTT
CASSLAPDGQNSGNTIYF
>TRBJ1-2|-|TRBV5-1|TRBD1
TGCGCCAGCAGGTCCCGGGACAGGGGGCATTCTAACTATGGCTACACCTTC
CASRSRDRGHSNYGYTF
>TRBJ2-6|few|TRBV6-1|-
TGTGCCAGCAGTGTTTCGACAGTCTCTGGGGCCAACGTCCTGACTTTC
CASSVSTVSGANVLTF
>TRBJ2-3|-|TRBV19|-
TGTGCCAGTAGTATTCTGGGAGACGCCACAGATACGCAGTATTTT
CASSILGDATDTQYF
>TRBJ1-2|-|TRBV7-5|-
TGTGTCAGAACTGGGGGAGGGGCCAGGGATCCCACCTTC
CVRTGGGARDPTF
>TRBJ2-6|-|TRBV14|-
TGTGCCAGCAGCCAAGAGGTGGCAGCCAACGTCCTGACTTTC
CASSQEVAANVLTF
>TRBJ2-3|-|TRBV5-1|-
TGCGCCAGCAGCTTTGGGAGCGAACTCACAGATACGCAGTATTTT
CASSFGSELTDTQYF
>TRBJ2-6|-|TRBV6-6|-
TGTGCCAGCAGTTTGAGGGCCCCTGGGGCCAACGTCCTGACTTTC
CASSLRAPGANVLTF
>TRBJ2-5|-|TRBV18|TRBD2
TGTGCCAGCTCACCGGGACTAGCGGGCCAAGAGACCCAGTACTTC
CASSPGLAGQETQYF
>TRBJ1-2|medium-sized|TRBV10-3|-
TGTGCCATCAGTGAGTCGGTCCCGAACTATGGCTACACCTTC
CAISESVPNYGYTF
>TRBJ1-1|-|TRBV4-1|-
TGCGCCAGCAGCCAGCCGGACCTGAACACTGAAGCTTTCTTT
CASSQPDLNTEAFF
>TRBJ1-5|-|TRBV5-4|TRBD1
TGTGCCAGCAGTTCCACAGGGGCCCCCAATCAGCCCCAGCATTTT
CASSSTGAPNQPQHF
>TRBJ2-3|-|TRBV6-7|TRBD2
TGTGCCAGCAGTTACTGGGGGCTAGCGGGGGAGCGGGGCACAGATACGCAGTATTTT
CASSYWGLAGERGTDTQYF
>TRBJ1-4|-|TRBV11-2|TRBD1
TGTGCCAGCCCCAAGGGGACAGCCTTTGGAAAACTGTTTTTT
CASPKGTAFGKLFF
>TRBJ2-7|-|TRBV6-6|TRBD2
TGTGCCAGCAGTTCTCCCGGGGGGAGGGAGCAGTACTTC
CASSSPGGREQYF
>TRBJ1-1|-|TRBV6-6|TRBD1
TGTGCCAGCCGTTCGACAGGGCGGAACACTGAAGCTTTCTTT
CASRSTGRNTEAFF
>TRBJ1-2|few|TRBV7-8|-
TGTGCCAGCAGCTCCACCGGGGCGTATGGCTACACCTTC
CASSSTGAYGYTF
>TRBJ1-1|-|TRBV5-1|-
TGCGCCAGCAGCTTGGTGGCGGGAATTCCTGAAGCTTTCTTT
CASSLVAGIPEAFF
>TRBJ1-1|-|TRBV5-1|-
TGCGCCAGCAGCTTCGCCAGAGCTGGGTCTGAAGCTTTCTTT
CASSFARAGSEAFF
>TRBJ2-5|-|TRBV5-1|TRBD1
TGCGCCAGCAGCTTGACCGGGACAGGGGGAGGAGAGACCCAGTACTTC
CASSLTGTGGGETQYF
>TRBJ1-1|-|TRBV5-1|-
TGCGCCAGCAGCTTACAAACACAGGGATCGAACACTGAAGCTTTCTTT
CASSLQTQGSNTEAFF
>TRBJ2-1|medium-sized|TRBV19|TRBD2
TGTGCCAGTAGTGCCACTAGCGGGGACTACAATGAGCAGTTCTTC
CASSATSGDYNEQFF
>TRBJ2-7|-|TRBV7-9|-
TGTGCCAGCAGCTTACAGTCGCGGGAGCAGTACTTC
CASSLQSREQYF